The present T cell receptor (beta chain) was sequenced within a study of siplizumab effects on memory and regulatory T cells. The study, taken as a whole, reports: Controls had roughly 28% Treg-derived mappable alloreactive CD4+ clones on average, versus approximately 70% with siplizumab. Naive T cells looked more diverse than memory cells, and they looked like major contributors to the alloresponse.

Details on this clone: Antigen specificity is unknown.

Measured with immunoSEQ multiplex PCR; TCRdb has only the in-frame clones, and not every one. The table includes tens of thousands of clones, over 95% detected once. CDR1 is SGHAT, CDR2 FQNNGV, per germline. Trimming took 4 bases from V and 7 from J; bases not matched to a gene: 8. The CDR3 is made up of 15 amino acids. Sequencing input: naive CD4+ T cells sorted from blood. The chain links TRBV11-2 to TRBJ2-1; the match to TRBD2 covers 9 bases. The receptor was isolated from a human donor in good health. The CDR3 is CASSSGTSSLNEQFF. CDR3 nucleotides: TGTGCCAGCAGCTCCGGGACTAGCAGCTTGAATGAGCAGTTCTTC. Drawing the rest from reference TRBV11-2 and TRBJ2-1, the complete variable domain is EAGVAQSPRYKIIEKRQSVAFWCNPISGHATLYWYQQILGQGPKLLIQFQNNGVVDDSQLPKDRFSAERLKGVDSTLKIQPAKLEDSAVYLCASSSGTSSLNEQFFGPGTRLTVL.